Below are 25 T cell receptor beta chains sequenced from a single sample in a study of blood T cell repertoires in COVID-19. The data were produced by immunoSEQ multiplex PCR, yet TCRdb's version contains in-frame clones alone and is incomplete. The sample shows approximately 140,000 clones, over 65% of them seen only once. Sequenced sample: peripheral blood. Receptors were obtained from a man aged 70 or older with acute or convalescent COVID-19.

This clone was seen a handful of times. CDR3 bases: TGTGCCAGCAGCTTAGCGGGCTCCTACAATGAGCAGTTCTTC. Its protein product is CASSLAGSYNEQFF. The chain has TRBV11-2 and TRBJ2-1; D unresolved. The V and J ends lost 1 base and 0 bases respectively, with 4 bases between them. CDR3 size: 14 residues. Germline CDR1 and CDR2: SGHAT and FQNNGV.

V is TRBV6-5 and J is TRBJ1-2; D is possibly TRBD1 (5 bases). The CDR3 extends over 15 amino acids. Trimming removed 5 bases from V and 2 bases from J, with 15 bases in between. Germline-derived CDR1 and CDR2 are MNHEY and SVGAGI. CDR3 nucleotide sequence: TGTGCCAGCAGTCGACTCGGGGGGTCGAACTATGGCTACACCTTC. This encodes CASSRLGGSNYGYTF.

This rearrangement joins TRBV2 to TRBJ1-4, with 8 positions matching TRBD1. Germline CDR1 reads SNHLY; CDR2 reads FYNNEI. The CDR3 spans 14 residues. V trimming: 6 bases; J trimming: 5 bases; junction bases outside the gene matches: 5. The chain's CDR3 is CASSGQGSNEKLFF. Written as DNA, the CDR3 is TGTGCCAGCAGCGGACAGGGTTCCAATGAAAAACTGTTTTTT. The variable domain in full, with the rest retrieved from reference TRBV2 and TRBJ1-4, is EPEVTQTPSHQVTQMGQEVILRCVPISNHLYFYWYRQILGQKVEFLVSFYNNEISEKSEIFDDQFSVERPDGSNFTLKIRSTKLEDSAMYFCASSGQGSNEKLFFGSGTQLSVL.

The chain combines TRBV21-1 with TRBJ2-2; the tabulated D call, TRBD2, remains unverified against the DNA. TRBV21-1 is a recognized pseudogene. The CDR3 is made up of 10 amino acids. As DNA, the CDR3 is TGTGCCAGCACCGGGACTGAGCTGTTTTTT. Encoded protein: CASTGTELFF.

V and J are TRBV6-6 and TRBJ2-7, with 10 bases lining up with TRBD2. The CDR3 covers 16 residues. CDR1 MNHNY and CDR2 SVGAGI come from the germline V gene (reference sequence). J was trimmed by 6 bases and V by 0 bases; bases with no gene match: 8. The CDR3 spells CASSYSFLAGVGEQYF. The CDR3 bases are TGTGCCAGCAGTTACTCGTTCCTAGCGGGAGTAGGCGAGCAGTACTTC.

This clone showed up just once. DNA for the CDR3: TGTGCCAGCAGGACGGGACTAGGGAACACCGGGGAGCTGTTTTTT. As protein: CASRTGLGNTGELFF. This chain joins TRBV27 and TRBJ2-2, with 8 positions matching TRBD2. The J segment lost 1 base and the V segment lost 6 bases, leaving 4 bases of the junction unmatched. This CDR3 contains 15 residues. The germline V gene encodes CDR1 MNHEY and CDR2 SMNVEV (reference sequence).

The rearrangement uses TRBV6-1 and TRBJ2-3, with TRBD2 identical over 9 bases. V trimming: 4 bases; J trimming: 4 bases; junction bases outside the gene matches: 9. The CDR3 totals 16 residues. CDR1 MNHNS and CDR2 SASEGT come from the germline V gene. CDR3: CASSVGGGALADTQYF. CDR3 DNA: TGTGCCAGCAGTGTAGGCGGGGGGGCCCTGGCAGATACGCAGTATTTT.

The genes are TRBV4-1 and TRBJ2-7; the match to TRBD2 covers 10 bases. CDR3 size: 18 residues. Germline-derived CDR1 and CDR2 are MGHRA and YSYEKL. Trimming at V came to 0 bases and at J to 4 bases, leaving 12 bases not matched to a gene. In DNA, the CDR3 is TGCGCCAGCAGCCAAGAGTCTAGCGGGGGTGCCGGCGCGTACGAGCAGTACTTC. Encoded protein: CASSQESSGGAGAYEQYF.

The V call is TRBV2, the J call TRBJ1-6; 9 nucleotides line up with TRBD1. The V gene end was trimmed by 6 bases and the J gene end by 8 bases; junction bases not matched to a gene: 5. CDR3 length: 14 residues. The germline V gene encodes CDR1 SNHLY and CDR2 FYNNEI. CDR3 sequence: CASRPTGGDSPLHF. The CDR3 DNA follows: TGTGCCAGCAGGCCTACAGGGGGCGATTCACCCCTCCACTTT.

The chain recombines TRBV5-6 with TRBJ2-5; D is unresolved. Trimming stripped 0 bases from V and 2 bases from J, with 5 bases between. Germline V lookup: CDR1 SGHDT, CDR2 YYEEEE. The CDR3 loop spans 13 amino acids. CDR3 region: CASSLGQQETQYF. CDR3 in DNA: TGTGCCAGCAGCTTGGGTCAGCAAGAGACCCAGTACTTC. The full variable domain, its missing parts supplied by reference TRBV5-6 and TRBJ2-5, is DAGVTQSPTHLIKTRGQQVTLRCSPKSGHDTVSWYQQALGQGPQFIFQYYEEEERQRGNFPDRFSGHQFPNYSSELNVNALLLGDSALYLCASSLGQQETQYFGPGTRLLVL.

V usage is TRBV21-1 and J usage is TRBJ2-7; TRBD2, the table's D call, was not compared with the DNA. TRBV21-1 is shown as a pseudogene. The CDR3 extends over 12 amino acids. CDR3 nucleotides: TGTGCCAGCAGCCGACTTAACTACGAGCAGTACTTC. This encodes CASSRLNYEQYF.

This clone was picked up a small number of times. The V gene is TRBV3-1 (or the pseudogene TRBV3-2), the J gene TRBJ2-5, with D maybe TRBD2 (5 bases). Germline V gene data show CDR1 as LGHDT and CDR2 as YNNKEL (reference sequence). This CDR3 contains 13 residues. Between the trimmed V and J ends, which lost 4 bases and 4 bases, there was a span of 10 bases. CDR3 sequence reads: CASSPPGVETQYF. In DNA form, the CDR3 reads TGTGCCAGCAGCCCCCCCGGGGTAGAGACCCAGTACTTC.

This chain connects TRBV28 to TRBJ1-2; tentative D call: TRBD1 (6 bases). Germline CDR1 and CDR2: MDHEN and SYDVKM. Trimming stripped 10 bases from V and 4 bases from J, with 16 bases between. The CDR3 sequence is 13 residues long. The CDR3: CATPTSQGYGYTF. The CDR3, as DNA: TGTGCCACCCCAACCTCACAGGGCTATGGCTACACCTTC.

A single count supports this clone. The gene calls are TRBV5-8 and TRBJ2-2, with TRBD2 as a possible D gene (5 bases). The CDR3 is made up of 14 amino acids. Trimming cost V 6 bases and J 1 base, with 10 bases left between them. CDR1 and CDR2 (germline): SGHTS, YDEGEE. CDR3: CASTPGENTGELFF. The DNA for the CDR3 is TGTGCCAGCACCCCCGGGGAGAACACCGGGGAGCTGTTTTTT.

This sequence joins TRBV19 and TRBJ2-7, with 7 bases aligning to TRBD1. Germline assignment: CDR1 LNHDA and CDR2 SQIVND (reference sequence). With V trimmed by 5 bases and J by 0 bases, 7 bases remained unmatched. The CDR3 extends over 15 amino acids. The CDR3 coding sequence is TGTGCCAGTAGTCCCCGATCAGGGGGCTCCTACGAGCAGTACTTC. Its translation: CASSPRSGGSYEQYF. The full variable domain, in which reference TRBV19 and TRBJ2-7 provide the parts outside the CDR3, is DGGITQSPKYLFRKEGQNVTLSCEQNLNHDAMYWYRQDPGQGLRLIYYSQIVNDFQKGDIAEGYSVSREKKESFPLTVTSAQKNPTAFYLCASSPRSGGSYEQYFGPGTRLTVT.

V is TRBV27 and J is TRBJ2-5; D gene uncertain. Between the trimmed V and J ends, which lost 5 bases and 5 bases, there was a span of 21 bases. Per germline, CDR1 MNHEY and CDR2 SMNVEV (reference sequence). This CDR3 is built from 16 residues. The CDR3 nucleotides are TGTGCCAGCAGTCGCTACCAGGTCCGGAAGTGGGAGACCCAGTACTTC. Translated: CASSRYQVRKWETQYF.

This chain connects TRBV19 to TRBJ1-1; D gene unclear. The CDR3 has 15 amino acids. Per the germline V gene, CDR1 is LNHDA and CDR2 is SQIVND (reference sequence). V was pared by 2 bases and J by 1 base, with 11 bases between. The CDR3, as DNA: TGTGCCAGTAGTATATGGCGGCCTCCGAACACTGAAGCTTTCTTT. It yields the protein CASSIWRPPNTEAFF.

This sequence joins TRBV13 and TRBJ1-2; D not certain. Trimming took off 0 bases at V and 1 base at J, with 6 bases between the two ends. The length of the CDR3 is 14 residues. Germline V CDR1 and CDR2: PRHDT, FYEKMQ (reference sequence). The CDR3 region has the DNA TGTGCCAGCAGCTTAGGCCCTGTTAACTATGGCTACACCTTC. This encodes CASSLGPVNYGYTF.

V and J are TRBV24-1 and TRBJ1-5, with TRBD1 as a possible D gene (6 bases). The V gene lost 3 bases and the J gene lost 4 bases, with 9 bases spanning the gap. The CDR3 length is 14 residues. Germline V gene lookup returns CDR1 KGHDR and CDR2 SFDVKD. Here the CDR3 reads CATSDRQVNQPQHF. As DNA, the CDR3 is TGTGCCACCAGTGATCGACAGGTAAATCAGCCCCAGCATTTT.

The chain uses TRBV6-1 and TRBJ1-5, with a weak D call TRBD1 (5 bases). The CDR3 sequence is 15 residues long. CDR1 is MNHNS, CDR2 SASEGT, per germline. Trimming took off 0 bases at V and 5 bases at J, with 11 bases between the two ends. CDR3 nucleotide sequence: TGTGCCAGCAGTGAAGCGCTGGCAGGGTATCAGCCCCAGCATTTT. This encodes CASSEALAGYQPQHF.

This chain connects TRBV27 to TRBJ1-6; D possibly corresponds to TRBD1 (5 bases). Trimming removed 6 bases at V and 3 bases at J, with 12 bases between. Germline CDR1 MNHEY, CDR2 SMNVEV (reference sequence). The CDR3 length is 15 residues. CDR3 protein: CASRVQEHYNSPLHF. Here the CDR3 DNA reads TGTGCCAGCAGGGTACAGGAGCACTATAATTCACCCCTCCACTTT.

This chain links TRBV14 with TRBJ2-2; the match to TRBD2 covers 12 bases. The V and J ends lost 4 bases and 6 bases, in that order; junction bases with no gene match: 3. This CDR3 spans 15 amino acids. The germline V gene encodes CDR1 SGHDN and CDR2 FVKESK. The CDR3 reads CASSPSGRVAGELFF. The CDR3 nucleotides read TGTGCCAGCAGCCCTAGCGGGAGGGTCGCCGGGGAGCTGTTTTTT.

The chain uses TRBV6-5 and TRBJ2-1; 8 bases are a match to TRBD2. The V gene's germline CDR1 is MNHEY and CDR2 SVGAGI. J gave up 0 bases and V 6 bases, and 1 base lay outside the gene matches. The CDR3 is 14 amino acids. The CDR3 loop reads CASRGTSSYNEQFF. In nucleotides, the CDR3 is TGTGCCAGCAGGGGGACTAGCTCCTACAATGAGCAGTTCTTC.

This chain connects TRBV9 to TRBJ1-2; 8 nucleotides line up with TRBD1. The CDR3 spans 15 residues. Germline CDR1 SGDLS, CDR2 YYNGEE. The ends lost 3 bases at V and 7 bases at J; junction bases unmatched: 11. The DNA of the CDR3 is TGTGCCAGCAGCGCGGGACAGGTGGGGTCTTTTGGCTACACCTTC. It translates to CASSAGQVGSFGYTF.

This chain uses TRBV30 with TRBJ1-5; D unclear. The germline CDR1 and CDR2 sequences are GTSNPN and SVGIG (reference sequence). The CDR3 loop spans 13 amino acids. V shed 0 bases and J shed 4 bases, with 7 bases lying between them. The CDR3 nucleotides read TGTGCCTGGAGTGTGACGGGAAATCAGCCCCAGCATTTT. This codes for CAWSVTGNQPQHF.